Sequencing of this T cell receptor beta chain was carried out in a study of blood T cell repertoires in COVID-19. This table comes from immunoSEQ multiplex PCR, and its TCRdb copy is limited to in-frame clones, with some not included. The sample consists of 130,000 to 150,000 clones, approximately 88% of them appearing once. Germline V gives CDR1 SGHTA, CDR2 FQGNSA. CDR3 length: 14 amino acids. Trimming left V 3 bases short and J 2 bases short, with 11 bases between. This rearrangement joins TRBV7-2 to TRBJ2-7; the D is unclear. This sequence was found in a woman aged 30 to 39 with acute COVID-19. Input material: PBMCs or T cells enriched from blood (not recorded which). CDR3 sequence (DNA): TGTGCCAGCAGCTTGTTTGGCCCTCCCTACGAGCAGTACTTC. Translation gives CASSLFGPPYEQYF.